This TCR beta chain was recovered during a study of T cells after yellow fever vaccination. TCRdb reprocessed the 5' RACE reads via MiXCR and lists one record per CDR3 protein. The sample lists 500,000 to 650,000 distinct CDR3 sequences, around an eighth seen once, with around 15% in the top ten. CDR3 length: 15 amino acids. Germline CDR1 is LGHNA and CDR2 is YNFKEQ. Germline trimming cut 5 bases from V and 2 bases from J; bases unmatched to any gene: 6. The sample here was PBMCs, taken on the day of the yellow fever booster vaccination. The receptor's source is a man aged 25-45 years who received the YFV17D yellow fever vaccine. The chain recombines TRBV4-2 with TRBJ2-1, with TRBD2 matching 7 bases. Written as DNA, the CDR3 is TGTGCCAGCAGCGTGGGACTACGGACCTACAATGAGCAGTTCTTC. Its protein product is CASSVGLRTYNEQFF.